This T cell receptor (beta chain) was sequenced during a study of shared clonotypes between healthy human individuals. Study observations and caveats: Estimated richness was generally greater in naive than memory subsets.

Naive-designated CD8 cells lacked CD45RO, were positively enriched for CCR7, and omitted terminally differentiated effector memory CD45RA+ cells. TCRdb keeps only in-frame clones here, not all; method: immunoSEQ multiplex PCR. This table holds about 680,000 clones, about 91% found once. A word on this clone: Its antigen is undetermined.

The CDR3 is 16 residues long. Sample: naive CD8+ T cells sorted from blood. V gene TRBV21-1 combines with J gene TRBJ2-3; the table's D call TRBD2 went unverified against the DNA. TRBV21-1 represents a pseudogene. The sequence derives from a man aged 25-40 years in good health. The CDR3 nucleotides read TGTGCCAGCAGCAAAGGCGGAAGCTCTAGCACAGATACGCAGTATTTT. Translating gives CASSKGGSSSTDTQYF.